This T cell receptor beta chain was identified during a study of T cell clonality in common variable immunodeficiency. Study-wide results and caveats: Compared with healthy controls, CVID subjects showed increased TCRbeta clonality, mostly in about a third.

Clones were read by immunoSEQ multiplex PCR, and TCRdb kept only the in-frame ones, dropping some. In total the sample includes about 52,000 clones, none of them seen once. At least ten counts were recorded for this clone. Its antigen is unidentified. Read data end 3 residues before the CDR3 end; the end is taken from the germline J gene. Germline lookup yields CDR1 LNHNV and CDR2 YYDKDF (reference sequence). CDR3 length: 17 residues. Between the trimmed V and J ends, which lost 4 bases and 3 bases, there was a span of 16 bases. What was sequenced was peripheral blood mononuclear cells. This receptor was identified in a person aged 18 to 70 in good health. The chain has TRBV15 and TRBJ2-6; the D gene is possibly TRBD1 (6 bases). The chain's CDR3 is CATSTRQDASGANVLTF. CDR3 DNA, as far as it was read: TGTGCCACCAGCACAAGACAGGATGCGAGTGGGGCCAACGTC.